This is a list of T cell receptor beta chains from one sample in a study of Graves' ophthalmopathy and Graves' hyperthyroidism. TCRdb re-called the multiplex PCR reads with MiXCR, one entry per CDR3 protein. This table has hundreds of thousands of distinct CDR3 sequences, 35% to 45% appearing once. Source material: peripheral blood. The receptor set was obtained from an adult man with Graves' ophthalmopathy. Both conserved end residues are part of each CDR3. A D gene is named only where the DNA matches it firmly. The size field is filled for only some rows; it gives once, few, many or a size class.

TGCAGTGCTACACCAACTAGTACAACTAATGAAAAACTGTTTTTT,CSATPTSTTNEKLFF,TRBV20-1,-,TRBJ1-4,many
TGTGCCAGCAGCGTAGACGAGGGCCAGGGGAATGAAAAACTGTTTTTT,CASSVDEGQGNEKLFF,TRBV9,-,TRBJ1-4,many
TGTGCCAGCAGTTACCTGTTTGTTACCCAGGGAGAGACCCAGTACTTC,CASSYLFVTQGETQYF,TRBV6-6,-,TRBJ2-5,many
TGTGCTAGTGGTCCGGAGGGTTATAACGAGCAGTACTTC,CASGPEGYNEQYF,TRBV12-5,-,TRBJ2-7,-
TGCGCCAGCAGAGTAGTGGACAGATCCTACGAGCGGTACTTC,CASRVVDRSYERYF,TRBV10-3,-,TRBJ2-7,-
TGTGCCATCAGCTATAGCGGGGACAAAAATGAGCAGTTCTTC,CAISYSGDKNEQFF,TRBV10-3,TRBD2,TRBJ2-1,-
TGCGCCAGCAGCTTAACGGGCAAGGCCTACGTCCTGACTTTC,CASSLTGKAYVLTF,TRBV11-3,-,TRBJ2-6,-
TGTGCCAGCTCACCGGGGGAGGGGGACTTGGACTATGGCTACACCTTC,CASSPGEGDLDYGYTF,TRBV25-1,-,TRBJ1-2,-
TGTGCCAGCAGTTCGCTATTAGAAAATCAGCCCCAGCATTTT,CASSSLLENQPQHF,TRBV12-3/TRBV12-4,-,TRBJ1-5,few
TGCAGCGTTGCGACAGGGGGCACGTCTCAGCCCCAGCATTTT,CSVATGGTSQPQHF,TRBV29-1,TRBD1,TRBJ1-5,-
TGCGCCAGCAGCTTGGTGGGGTCCTCAAATGAAAAACTGTTTTTT,CASSLVGSSNEKLFF,TRBV5-1,-,TRBJ1-4,-
TGTGCCAGCAGGGGACGGGTTGTGTACTATGGCTACACCTTC,CASRGRVVYYGYTF,TRBV2,-,TRBJ1-2,many
TGTGCCAGCAGCCCCTCAGCGGGGATATGCACTGAAGCTTTCTTT,CASSPSAGICTEAFF,TRBV9,-,TRBJ1-1,-
TGTGCCAGCAGCTTAGGATGGGGAAGTTCCGAAAAACTGTTTTTT,CASSLGWGSSEKLFF,TRBV9,-,TRBJ1-4,-
TGTGCCATCAGTGGTTCAGAGGACTCACCCCTCCACTTT,CAISGSEDSPLHF,TRBV10-3,-,TRBJ1-6,-
TGTGCCACCAGTGAATTCTTGAACACCGGGGAGCTGCTTTTT,CATSEFLNTGELLF,TRBV24-1,-,TRBJ2-2,-
TGCAGCGTCGAGACAGGGGAAGAAGAGACCCAGTACTTC,CSVETGEEETQYF,TRBV29-1,TRBD1,TRBJ2-5,many
TGTGCCAGCAGCGGGGCCGGGGCGACCTACGAGCAGTGCTTC,CASSGAGATYEQCF,TRBV9,-,TRBJ2-7,-
TGTGCCAGCAGTTCAGTGGGGGTCGAGCAGTACTTC,CASSSVGVEQYF,TRBV6-2/TRBV6-3,-,TRBJ2-7,-
TGTGCCAGCAGCTTGGGACAGGGGATCGGAAACACCATATATTTT,CASSLGQGIGNTIYF,TRBV7-2,TRBD1,TRBJ1-3,-
TGCAGCGTTGCCGGGGCTAGCGGGAGTAATGAGCAGTTCTTC,CSVAGASGSNEQFF,TRBV29-1,TRBD2,TRBJ2-1,once
TGTGCTAGTGGCCCGCCCTACGAGCAGTACTTC,CASGPPYEQYF,TRBV12-5,-,TRBJ2-7,-
TGTGCCAGCAGCCTATCAGACAAAGACTATGGCTACACCTTC,CASSLSDKDYGYTF,TRBV3-1,-,TRBJ1-2,few
TGTGCCAGCACCATTCTGTGGGGTTTCCAAGAGACCCAGTACTTC,CASTILWGFQETQYF,TRBV11-2,-,TRBJ2-5,few
TGTGCCAGCAGCCCGGGGACTAGCGGGGGGATGGTAGAGACCCAGTACTTC,CASSPGTSGGMVETQYF,TRBV7-2,TRBD2,TRBJ2-5,many
TGTGCCAGCAGCCCGAACACCGGGGCCAACGTCCTGACTTTC,CASSPNTGANVLTF,TRBV5-5,-,TRBJ2-6,-
TGTGCTAGTGGTTTGGGACTTACCACGTCGGGAGGGCCCTACGAGCAGTACTTC,CASGLGLTTSGGPYEQYF,TRBV12-3/TRBV12-4,TRBD2,TRBJ2-7,few